Below, 18 T cell receptor beta chains from the same sample are listed, as sequenced in a study of shared clonotypes between healthy human individuals. TCRdb's copy holds only in-frame clones and misses some; the assay was immunoSEQ multiplex PCR. In the table there are a few hundred thousand clones, around three quarters of which are singletons. The sequenced sample was PBMCs. The receptors were gathered from a woman aged 40-49 years in good health. Some clones in this sample may be carry-over from other donors' samples.

This chain links TRBV2 with TRBJ1-1, with a possible D match to TRBD1 (5 bases). This CDR3 comprises 14 residues. V was shortened by 4 bases and J by 5 bases, with 14 bases between the two germline ends. The germline CDR1 and CDR2 sequences are SNHLY and FYNNEI. The CDR3: CASSVSAGQTEAFF. CDR3 coding DNA: TGTGCCAGCAGTGTCAGTGCAGGGCAGACTGAAGCTTTCTTT.

The chain recombines TRBV4-2 with TRBJ2-1; D is undetermined. V lost 0 bases, J lost 5 bases, and 14 bases lay in between. CDR1 LGHNA and CDR2 YNFKEQ come from the germline V gene. The CDR3 contains 16 residues. The DNA for the CDR3 is TGTGCCAGCAGCCAAGATTACGGCGGCGGCCACAATGAGCAGTTCTTC. The encoded protein is CASSQDYGGGHNEQFF.

This clone was detected ten times or more. The chain joins TRBV4-1 to TRBJ2-2; the D gene is possibly TRBD2 (5 bases). Per the germline V gene, CDR1 is MGHRA and CDR2 is YSYEKL. This CDR3 region has 16 residues. V dropped 0 bases and J dropped 5 bases, with 13 bases sitting between them. The CDR3 DNA reads as TGCGCCAGCAGCCAAGATCTTCAGCCGGGGACCGGGGAGCTGTTTTTT. Translated, it gives CASSQDLQPGTGELFF.

DNA for the CDR3: TGCGCCAGCGCACCTGGCGTTCGCACTGAAGCTTTCTTT. It codes for CASAPGVRTEAFF. V usage is TRBV5-1 and J usage is TRBJ1-1; no reliable D call. This CDR3 comprises 13 residues. Germline CDR1 and CDR2: SGHRS and YFSETQ. V gave up 7 bases and J gave up 4 bases, with 14 bases separating them.

V usage is TRBV25-1 and J usage is TRBJ2-7; TRBD2 matches at 12 bases. CDR3 length: 18 amino acids. The germline V gene encodes CDR1 MGHDK and CDR2 SYGVNS. Trimming cost V 6 bases and J 1 base; bases outside gene matches: 13. The CDR3 DNA sequence: TGTGCCAGCAGGGGGGCCCCGCTGACTAGCGGGAGATCCTACGAGCAGTACTTC. Residues: CASRGAPLTSGRSYEQYF.

The count of this clone is one. This chain joins TRBV7-9 and TRBJ2-5; 11 bases align to TRBD2. The CDR3 sequence is 16 residues long. Germline-derived CDR1 and CDR2 are SEHNR and FQNEAQ (reference sequence). The J segment lost 1 base and the V segment lost 5 bases, leaving 6 bases of the junction unmatched. The DNA for the CDR3 is TGTGCCAGCAGCGAGCGGACTAGCGGGCTCCAAGAGACCCAGTACTTC. It codes for CASSERTSGLQETQYF.

The chain has TRBV10-2 and TRBJ2-1, with D hard to call. This CDR3 region has 14 residues. The germline V gene has CDR1 WSHSY and CDR2 SAAADI. V was cut by 3 bases and J by 5 bases, with 11 bases left in between. For the CDR3, the DNA is TGCGCCAGCAGTGATTACGAAAAGGACAATGAGCAGTTCTTC. Residues: CASSDYEKDNEQFF.

A remark on this clone: One base separates it from a far larger clone, so it is likely a read error. The same CDR3 is also encoded by other DNA sequences in this sample. The chain uses TRBV7-8 and TRBJ1-5; D possibly corresponds to TRBD1 (6 bases). The V gene's germline CDR1 is SGHVS and CDR2 FQNEAQ. CDR3 size: 16 residues. The CDR3: CASSLGGGRDNQPQHF. CDR3 coding DNA: TGTGCCAGCAGCTTAGGTGGAGGGCGGGACAATCAACCCCAGCATTTT.

Here the CDR3 reads CASSPTGLSVYTF. The CDR3 DNA reads TGTGCCAGCAGCCCCACAGGGTTAAGTGTCTACACCTTC. The chain couples TRBV9 to TRBJ1-2; TRBD1 is a possible D gene (6 bases). The ends were cut back, 4 bases at V and 10 bases at J, with 17 bases in the middle. The germline CDR1 and CDR2 sequences are SGDLS and YYNGEE. The CDR3 spans 13 residues.

This clone was counted once. The chain carries TRBV2 and TRBJ2-2, with D perhaps TRBD1 or TRBD2 (6 bases each). The V end lost 9 bases, the J end lost 5 bases, and 22 bases lay between the germline ends. The CDR3 is made up of 16 amino acids. Germline loops: CDR1 SNHLY, CDR2 FYNNEI. The CDR3 sequence: CASRLEGGTSTGELFF. CDR3 nucleotide sequence: TGTGCCAGTCGCTTAGAGGGGGGAACGTCTACCGGGGAGCTGTTTTTT.

J is TRBJ2-5 and V is TRBV30; TRBD2 agrees at 9 bases. CDR3 size: 15 residues. Looked up from germline, CDR1 is GTSNPN and CDR2 is SVGIG (reference sequence). J gave up 5 bases and V 1 base, and 8 bases lay outside the gene matches. The CDR3 DNA reads as TGTGCCTGGAGTGGATTAGCGGGAGAGGCGGAGACCCAGTACTTC. Protein: CAWSGLAGEAETQYF.

This sequence joins TRBV7-9 and TRBJ2-2; 8 bases align to TRBD1. Germline V gives CDR1 SEHNR, CDR2 FQNEAQ (reference sequence). The CDR3 sequence is 15 residues long. V dropped 3 bases and J dropped 4; count of bases not matched to a gene: 4. As DNA, the CDR3 is TGTGCCAGCAGCTTTTGGACAGGGCCCACCGGGGAGCTGTTTTTT. Translation gives CASSFWTGPTGELFF.

The V and J genes are TRBV6-6 and TRBJ1-3; D ambiguous. CDR1 is MNHNY and CDR2 is SVGAGI in the germline V gene (reference sequence). CDR3 size: 14 residues. V was shortened by 7 bases and J by 4 bases, with 14 bases between the two germline ends. CDR3 protein: CASTFIPSGNTIYF. CDR3 coding DNA: TGTGCCAGCACCTTTATCCCCTCCGGAAACACCATATATTTT.

The chain employs TRBV19 and TRBJ1-5; unclear D gene. V dropped 4 bases and J dropped 0 bases, with 10 bases sitting between them. Germline CDR1 and CDR2: LNHDA and SQIVND (reference sequence). The CDR3 totals 15 residues. The CDR3 bases are TGTGCCAGTAGTAATTTAACTTATAGCAATCAGCCCCAGCATTTT. It yields the protein CASSNLTYSNQPQHF.

The chain combines TRBV9 with TRBJ2-5; the D gene is possibly TRBD2 (6 bases). Trimming pared 4 bases from V and 2 bases from J, leaving 15 bases between. Germline assignment: CDR1 SGDLS and CDR2 YYNGEE. CDR3 length: 15 residues. The CDR3 here is CASSPPFGGQETQYF. In DNA form, the CDR3 reads TGTGCCAGCAGCCCTCCATTCGGGGGACAAGAGACCCAGTACTTC.

This chain joins TRBV5-4 and TRBJ1-2; 9 bases match TRBD1. J gave up 2 bases and V 4 bases, and 6 bases lay outside the gene matches. CDR1 and CDR2 from the germline V gene are SGHNT and YYREEE (reference sequence). The CDR3 loop spans 15 amino acids. CDR3 residues: CASSPDRGSNYGYTF. CDR3 DNA: TGTGCCAGCAGCCCGGACAGGGGCTCCAACTATGGCTACACCTTC. The entire variable domain, with the rest obtained from reference TRBV5-4 and TRBJ1-2, is as follows: ETGVTQSPTHLIKTRGQQVTLRCSSQSGHNTVSWYQQALGQGPQFIFQYYREEENGRGNFPPRFSGLQFPNYSSELNVNALELDDSALYLCASSPDRGSNYGYTFGSGTRLTVV.

This sequence joins TRBV5-4 and TRBJ1-1; possible D gene TRBD1, 5 bases. The germline gives CDR1 SGHNT, CDR2 YYREEE (reference sequence). With 2 bases removed from V and 5 bases from J, the gap between germline ends came to 19 bases. The CDR3 totals 16 residues. CDR3 in amino acids: CASSLEFGARKTEAFF. The CDR3 DNA is TGTGCCAGCAGCTTAGAATTCGGGGCAAGGAAAACTGAAGCTTTCTTT.

This clone was recorded once. CDR3 nucleotides: TGTGCCAGCTCACCACCGACGGGAGCGGGGACCCAGTACTTC. Its translation is CASSPPTGAGTQYF. J is TRBJ2-5 and V is TRBV18; D may be TRBD2 (6 bases). Germline CDR1 is KGHSH and CDR2 is LQKENI. V lost 0 bases and J lost 7, with 12 bases in between. The CDR3 consists of 14 residues.